The rows below give T cell receptor beta chains drawn from one sample of a study of T cell repertoires in cytomegalovirus infection. These receptors have no known antigen. TCRdb reprocessed the reads with MiXCR, giving one entry per CDR3 protein. The sample has fewer than 1,000,000 distinct CDR3 sequences, less than 40% seen once; the top ten hold roughly 13%. The sequencing here drew on cultured CD8+ T cells from PBMCs, taken from culture after CMV antigen stimulation. Receptors originate from a human donor in good health (CMV status not recorded). Some clones in this sample may be carry-over from other donors' samples. Both conserved end residues are part of each CDR3. A D gene is named only where the DNA matches it firmly. Clone size, where shown, is once, few, many, or a class for clones that have expanded.

>TRBJ1-4|TRBV7-2|TRBD1|few
CASSPTGVNEKLFF
TGTGCCAGCAGCCCCACAGGGGTTAACGAAAAACTGTTTTTT
>TRBJ1-4|TRBV27|-|once
CASSFMEGRSEKLFF
TGTGCCAGCAGTTTCATGGAGGGGCGGAGTGAAAAACTGTTTTTT
>TRBJ1-1|TRBV6-5|TRBD1|-
CASSPGTGTFF
TGTGCCAGCAGTCCGGGGACAGGGACTTTCTTT
>TRBJ1-4|TRBV2|-|-
CASSVKIGVKLFF
TGTGCCAGCAGTGTCAAGATTGGTGTAAAACTGTTTTTT
>TRBJ2-2|TRBV6-2/TRBV6-3|TRBD1|-
CASSDTGGFLTGELFF
TGTGCCAGCAGCGATACAGGGGGGTTCCTCACCGGGGAGCTGTTTTTT
>TRBJ2-2|TRBV6-5|TRBD2|few
CASSQGTSGGKPNTGELFF
TGTGCCAGCAGCCAAGGGACTAGCGGGGGGAAACCTAACACCGGGGAGCTGTTTTTT
>TRBJ1-2|TRBV12-3/TRBV12-4|-|many
CASSQTTGNYGYTF
TGTGCCAGCAGTCAAACCACAGGGAACTATGGCTACACCTTC
>TRBJ2-5|TRBV6-1|-|few
CASTRGTAQYF
TGTGCCAGCACCCGAGGAACAGCCCAGTACTTC
>TRBJ1-2|TRBV12-3/TRBV12-4|TRBD1|-
CAVIRDRLDYDYTF
TGTGCCGTAATCCGGGACAGGCTGGACTATGACTACACCTTC
>TRBJ2-3|TRBV19|-|-
CATGPGDSGSDTQYF
TGTGCCACAGGACCCGGGGATAGCGGATCAGATACGCAGTATTTT
>TRBJ2-4|TRBV10-3|-|few
CAIRISPKNIQYF
TGTGCCATCAGAATTTCCCCCAAAAACATTCAGTACTTC
>TRBJ2-1|TRBV7-2|TRBD2|many
CASSLTSGGPEQFF
TGTGCCAGCAGCTTAACTAGCGGGGGCCCTGAGCAGTTCTTC
>TRBJ2-2|TRBV20-1|-|-
CSATPPYGRNTGELFF
TGCAGTGCTACCCCCCCCTACGGAAGGAACACCGGGGAGCTGTTTTTT
>TRBJ1-5|TRBV7-6|TRBD1|few
CASSDTGGPANQPQHF
TGTGCCAGCAGCGATACAGGGGGACCAGCGAATCAGCCCCAGCATTTT
>TRBJ1-1|TRBV6-6|TRBD1|-
CASSYSIGTGAKGSNTEAFF
TGTGCCAGCAGTTACTCGATCGGGACAGGTGCTAAGGGGTCGAACACTGAAGCTTTCTTT
>TRBJ2-1|TRBV29-1|-|-
CSAERGNYNEQFF
TGCAGCGCCGAAAGGGGGAACTACAATGAGCAGTTCTTC
>TRBJ2-3|TRBV7-2|TRBD2|many
CASSDLAGGPDTQYF
TGTGCCAGCAGCGATCTTGCGGGGGGGCCAGATACGCAGTATTTT
>TRBJ1-5|TRBV7-6|-|-
CASSLGLGRPQHF
TGTGCCAGCAGCTTGGGGCTAGGACGGCCCCAGCATTTT
>TRBJ2-1|TRBV19|TRBD2|-
CASSYLVGGIKNEQFF
TGTGCCAGTAGTTACCTTGTCGGGGGGATAAAGAATGAGCAGTTCTTC
>TRBJ1-4|TRBV27|-|-
CASRPGGHEKLFF
TGTGCCAGCAGGCCCGGGGGGCACGAAAAACTGTTTTTT
>TRBJ1-1|TRBV5-1|-|few
CASSPELSWTEAFF
TGCGCCAGCAGCCCCGAGTTGTCTTGGACTGAAGCTTTCTTT
>TRBJ1-1|TRBV5-4|TRBD1|few
CASSLGGTGGSNTEAFF
TGTGCCAGCAGCTTGGGGGGGACAGGGGGTTCGAACACTGAAGCTTTCTTT
>TRBJ2-1|TRBV7-2|TRBD2|many
CASSLTSGGASSYNEQFF
TGTGCCAGCAGCTTGACTAGCGGGGGGGCCAGCTCCTACAATGAGCAGTTCTTC
>TRBJ1-2|TRBV6-5|-|-
CASSFQDGVYGYTF
TGTGCCAGCAGTTTCCAGGACGGAGTCTATGGCTACACCTTC
>TRBJ2-7|TRBV6-1|TRBD2|few
CASSPSGGHEQYF
TGTGCCAGCAGTCCTAGCGGGGGCCACGAGCAGTACTTC
>TRBJ2-3|TRBV4-3|-|once
CASSQDANTDTQYF
TGCGCCAGCAGCCAAGATGCTAACACAGATACGCAGTATTTT
>TRBJ2-1|TRBV5-1|-|-
CASSLVGGQLRTNEQFF
TGCGCCAGCAGCTTGGTGGGGGGCCAATTACGTACCAATGAGCAGTTCTTC
>TRBJ2-4|TRBV28|-|-
CASRPVRGEVAKNIQYF
TGTGCCAGCAGACCTGTCAGGGGAGAGGTGGCCAAAAACATTCAGTACTTC
>TRBJ2-7|TRBV10-3|TRBD1|few
CAISETGTGDSYEQYF
TGTGCCATCAGTGAAACCGGGACAGGGGATTCCTACGAGCAGTACTTC
>TRBJ2-7|TRBV6-6|-|-
CASSYLDYEQYF
TGTGCCAGCAGTTACCTCGACTACGAGCAGTACTTC
>TRBJ1-1|TRBV7-2|-|-
CASNQSRRGYTEAFF
TGTGCCAGCAACCAAAGTCGGCGGGGGTACACTGAAGCTTTCTTT
>TRBJ2-7|TRBV6-1|-|many
CASREWVEQYF
TGTGCCAGCAGGGAGTGGGTAGAGCAGTACTTC
>TRBJ2-1|TRBV6-1|TRBD2|few
CASSSGLAGVFSEQFF
TGTGCCAGCAGTTCGGGACTAGCGGGGGTTTTTAGTGAGCAGTTCTTC
>TRBJ1-2|TRBV2|TRBD1|few
CASSTGTGGINYGYTF
TGTGCCAGCAGTACCGGGACAGGGGGCATTAACTATGGCTACACCTTC
>TRBJ2-3|TRBV4-1|-|-
CASSKVDIIVTDTQYF
TGCGCCAGCAGCAAGGTAGACATAATTGTAACAGATACGCAGTATTTT
>TRBJ2-1|TRBV4-1|-|-
CASSQDLLSSIYNEQFF
TGCGCCAGCAGCCAAGATCTTCTGAGTTCCATCTACAATGAGCAGTTCTTC
>TRBJ2-2|TRBV7-2|TRBD2|many
CASSPWGLMNTGELFF
TGTGCCAGCAGCCCGTGGGGACTAATGAACACCGGGGAGCTGTTTTTT
>TRBJ2-2|TRBV11-2|TRBD1|-
CASSSRNRGPIGELFF
TGTGCCAGCAGCTCACGGAACAGGGGGCCTATCGGGGAGCTGTTTTTT
>TRBJ2-1|TRBV7-8|-|many
CASSSKIFPNEQFF
TGTGCCAGCAGCTCCAAGATTTTCCCTAATGAGCAGTTCTTC
>TRBJ1-4|TRBV7-8|-|few
CASVTRYGEKLFF
TGTGCCAGCGTCACAAGATACGGTGAAAAACTGTTTTTT
>TRBJ2-5|TRBV12-3/TRBV12-4|TRBD1|-
CASNRTGQGTQYF
TGTGCCAGCAATCGGACAGGACAAGGGACCCAGTACTTC
>TRBJ2-5|TRBV27|TRBD1|-
CASRRQGKEEETQYF
TGTGCCAGCAGACGACAGGGAAAAGAGGAAGAGACCCAGTACTTC
>TRBJ2-2|TRBV12-3/TRBV12-4|TRBD2|-
CASSPLGSGETGELFF
TGTGCCAGCAGTCCCTTAGGTAGCGGGGAGACCGGGGAGCTGTTTTTT
>TRBJ2-3|TRBV12-3/TRBV12-4|-|-
CASRSGGHPTDTQYF
TGTGCCAGCAGGTCTGGGGGGCATCCCACAGATACGCAGTATTTT
>TRBJ1-5|TRBV24-1|-|few
CATSEGGNQPQHF
TGTGCCACCAGTGAAGGTGGGAATCAGCCCCAGCATTTT
>TRBJ1-1|TRBV6-5|-|-
CASSYSLENTEAFF
TGTGCCAGCAGTTACTCGTTAGAAAACACTGAAGCTTTCTTT
>TRBJ1-2|TRBV7-9|TRBD1|few
CASSSGTGGAYGYTF
TGTGCCAGCAGCAGTGGGACAGGGGGGGCCTATGGCTACACCTTC